The 10 T cell receptor beta chains given below trace back to one sample, sequenced in a study of cytomegalovirus exposure and HLA in healthy donors. The PCR was carried out with 60 Vbeta primers and 13 Jbeta primers. The protocol was immunoSEQ multiplex PCR, while the TCRdb copy is restricted to in-frame clones and leaves out a portion. Of about 140,000 clones listed, approximately 70% are singletons. The sequencing input was PBMCs. The receptors originated from a woman aged 55 to 70 in good health and CMV-seropositive.

The rearrangement uses TRBV9 and TRBJ1-1, with TRBD1 as a possible D gene (5 bases). The CDR3 totals 15 residues. Germline CDR1 and CDR2: SGDLS and YYNGEE. With 0 bases removed from V and 3 bases from J, the gap between germline ends came to 12 bases. CDR3 residues: CASSVEPGGDTEAFF. CDR3 nucleotide sequence: TGTGCCAGCAGCGTAGAGCCGGGAGGGGACACTGAAGCTTTCTTT.

The chain uses TRBV5-1 and TRBJ2-6; possibly TRBD2 for D (5 bases). CDR1 is SGHRS, CDR2 YFSETQ, per germline. The length of the CDR3 is 16 residues. Trimming took 3 bases from V and 2 from J, leaving 12 bases between them. CDR3 region: CASSSITSTGANVLTF. For the CDR3, the DNA is TGCGCCAGCAGCTCCATCACTAGTACTGGGGCCAACGTCCTGACTTTC.

This chain joins TRBV4-1 and TRBJ2-3; D possibly corresponds to TRBD2 (5 bases). Germline loops: CDR1 MGHRA, CDR2 YSYEKL. The CDR3 has 14 amino acids. The V gene lost 4 bases and the J gene lost 3 bases, with 11 bases spanning the gap. CDR3 bases: TGCGCCAGCAGCCCCCGCGGGCCGACAGATACGCAGTATTTT. Translating it yields CASSPRGPTDTQYF.

The gene calls are TRBV28 and TRBJ1-2; 10 bases are shared with TRBD1. CDR1 is MDHEN, CDR2 SYDVKM, per germline. The trim removed 7 bases at V and 6 bases at J, leaving 8 bases unmatched. This CDR3 comprises 14 residues. CDR3 DNA sequence: TGTGCCAGCACCCCGGGACAGGGGAGGGATGGCTACACCTTC. Translated, it gives CASTPGQGRDGYTF.

The chain recombines TRBV5-1 with TRBJ2-7; D is perhaps TRBD1 (5 bases). V shed 0 bases and J shed 4 bases, with 11 bases lying between them. The CDR3 covers 14 residues. The germline V gene encodes CDR1 SGHRS and CDR2 YFSETQ. In DNA form, the CDR3 reads TGCGCCAGCAGCTTGGATCCAGGGCAATACGAGCAGTACTTC. Amino acids: CASSLDPGQYEQYF.

In its sample, this clone was seen once. The rearrangement joins TRBV6-5 to TRBJ1-2; 7 bases match TRBD1. Trimming cost V 6 bases and J 5 bases; bases outside gene matches: 6. The length of the CDR3 is 13 residues. Looked up from germline, CDR1 is MNHEY and CDR2 is SVGAGI. CDR3 protein: CASRPGTAYGYTF. The CDR3 coding sequence is TGTGCCAGCAGGCCCGGGACAGCATATGGCTACACCTTC.

The rearrangement joins TRBV7-9 to TRBJ1-1, with TRBD1 identical over 9 bases. The V gene's germline CDR1 is SEHNR and CDR2 FQNEAQ (reference sequence). V dropped 1 base and J dropped 1; count of bases not matched to a gene: 4. The CDR3 runs 16 residues. The CDR3 region has the DNA TGTGCCAGCAGCTTAGATCCGGGACAGGGGAACACTGAAGCTTTCTTT. Translation gives CASSLDPGQGNTEAFF.

V gene TRBV7-9 combines with J gene TRBJ1-1, with a tentative D call TRBD1 (5 bases). Trimming shortened V by 9 bases and J by 7 bases, and 24 bases separated the two germline ends. Germline values: CDR1 SEHNR, CDR2 FQNEAQ (reference sequence). CDR3 length: 15 residues. CDR3 protein: CASVYFQGWGDEAFF. CDR3 bases: TGTGCCAGTGTCTATTTTCAGGGTTGGGGGGATGAAGCTTTCTTT.

This clone has only a few counts. The gene calls are TRBV28 and TRBJ1-4, with 7 bases matching TRBD1. J gave up 7 bases and V 4 bases, and 12 bases lay outside the gene matches. The CDR3 is 16 residues long. Germline V gene sequence: CDR1 MDHEN, CDR2 SYDVKM. Here the CDR3 DNA reads TGTGCCAGCAGTTCCATTCGACAGGGTCTACGTGAAAAACTGTTTTTT. This sequence encodes CASSSIRQGLREKLFF.

Remarks on this clone: One junction end disagrees with the germline gene, perhaps due to a read error. Within the sample, other DNA sequences also encode this same CDR3. The genes are TRBV7-2 and TRBJ2-7; D ambiguous. The germline V gene encodes CDR1 SGHTA and CDR2 FQGNSA. The CDR3 is made up of 13 amino acids. CDR3 nucleotide sequence: TGCGCCAGCAGCTTACCCGCTAGTGACGAGCAGTACTTC. Protein sequence: CASSLPASDEQYF.